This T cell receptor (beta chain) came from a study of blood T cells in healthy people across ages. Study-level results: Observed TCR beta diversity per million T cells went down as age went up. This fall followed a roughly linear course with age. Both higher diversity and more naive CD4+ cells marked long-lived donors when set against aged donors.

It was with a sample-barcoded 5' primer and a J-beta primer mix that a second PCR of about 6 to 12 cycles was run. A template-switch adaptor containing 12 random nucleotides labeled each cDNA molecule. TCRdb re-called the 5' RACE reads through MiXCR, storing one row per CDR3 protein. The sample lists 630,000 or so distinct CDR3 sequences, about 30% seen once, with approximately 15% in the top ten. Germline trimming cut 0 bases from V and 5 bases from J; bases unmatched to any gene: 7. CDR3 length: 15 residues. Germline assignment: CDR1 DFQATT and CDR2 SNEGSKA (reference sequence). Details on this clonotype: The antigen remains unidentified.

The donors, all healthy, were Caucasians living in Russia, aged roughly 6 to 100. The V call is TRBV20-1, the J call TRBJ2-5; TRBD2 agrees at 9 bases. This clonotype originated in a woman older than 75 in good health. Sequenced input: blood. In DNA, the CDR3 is TGCAGTGCTAGAGATAGAGGGCGGGGGGGCGAGACCCAGTACTTC. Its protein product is CSARDRGRGGETQYF.